The TCR beta chain described here comes from a study of T-cell reconstitution after alpha-beta-depleted transplantation in children. With 0 bases removed from V and 2 bases from J, the gap between germline ends came to 8 bases. Germline assignment: CDR1 SGHKS and CDR2 YYEKEE (reference sequence). The CDR3 has 14 amino acids. Preparation of the TCRbeta library used unique molecular identifiers. One entry per CDR3 protein, called by TCRdb with MiXCR from the PCR reads. The sample contains about 510,000 distinct CDR3 sequences, approximately 10% of which appear only once. This clonotype occurred many times.

This clonotype was obtained from a female patient aged 2-10 years who had a stem cell transplant for aplastic anemia, so the T cells may come from the graft donor. The chain uses TRBV5-5 and TRBJ2-5; no clear D gene. The sample was PBMCs, mostly from graft donor cells, taken 180 days after TCRalphabeta/CD19-depleted stem cell transplant. CDR3 in amino acids: CASSLEPIQETQYF. The CDR3 nucleotides read TGTGCCAGCAGCTTGGAACCTATTCAAGAGACCCAGTACTTC.